This is a list of T cell receptor beta chains from one sample in a study of CD4 and CD8 cells across lung adenocarcinoma regions. TCRdb used MiXCR to reprocess the PCR reads, holding one entry per CDR3 protein. The sample consists of 20,000 to 25,000 distinct CDR3 sequences, over 50% of them appearing once. Material: CD8+ T cells from the center of a lung tumor. The receptors were sampled from a female donor with lung adenocarcinoma. The CD4 and CD8 labels of this study may be unreliable. The CDR3 runs from the conserved cysteine through the conserved F or W. D genes are given only for firm matches. Clone size appears in some rows only: once, few, many, or a class for an expanded clone.

V	J	D	size	CDR3	DNA
TRBV20-1	TRBJ1-2	.	.	CSARIKEELYYGYTF	TGCAGTGCTAGAATAAAGGAAGAACTCTACTATGGCTACACCTTC
TRBV10-1	TRBJ2-1	.	medium-sized	CASSFDRRDEQFF	TGCGCCAGCAGTTTCGACCGGCGGGATGAGCAGTTCTTC
TRBV7-2	TRBJ2-2	.	many	CASSLGPSAGELFF	TGTGCCAGCAGCTTAGGCCCTAGCGCCGGGGAGCTGTTTTTT
TRBV28	TRBJ1-2	TRBD1	few	CASSFWSTGGAYGYTF	TGTGCCAGCAGTTTTTGGTCGACAGGGGGCGCTTATGGCTACACCTTC
TRBV28	TRBJ2-1	.	.	CASSLAGAGHNEQFF	TGTGCCAGCAGTTTGGCGGGGGCAGGCCACAATGAGCAGTTCTTC
TRBV5-1	TRBJ2-7	.	.	CASGGHLSYEQYF	TGCGCCAGCGGGGGACACCTCTCCTACGAGCAGTACTTC
TRBV10-3	TRBJ2-4	TRBD1	.	CASGTGAKNTQYF	TGTGCCTCGGGGACAGGAGCGAAAAACACTCAGTACTTC
TRBV7-2	TRBJ1-1	.	.	CASSRTGAEAFF	TGTGCCAGCAGCCGTACCGGCGCTGAAGCTTTCTTT
TRBV7-2	TRBJ2-1	TRBD2	.	CASSPWTSGREQFF	TGTGCCAGCAGTCCTTGGACTAGCGGGAGAGAACAGTTCTTC
TRBV10-1	TRBJ1-1	.	medium-sized	CASSESGSAKAFF	TGCGCCAGCAGTGAGTCGGGCAGCGCCAAAGCTTTCTTT
TRBV27	TRBJ2-3	.	.	CASSSVPETQYF	TGTGCCAGCAGTTCCGTCCCAGAGACCCAGTATTTT
TRBV5-1	TRBJ2-3	.	.	CASSLTSLALSTDTQYF	TGCGCCAGCAGCTTGACTTCTCTAGCGCTTAGCACAGATACGCAGTATTTT
TRBV10-1	TRBJ2-3	.	.	CASSEGFDKSADTQYF	TGCGCCAGCAGTGAAGGATTTGACAAGTCCGCAGATACGCAGTATTTT
TRBV12-3/TRBV12-4	TRBJ2-5	.	.	CASSLTGSLETQYF	TGTGCCAGCAGTTTGACTGGGAGCCTAGAGACCCAGTACTTC
TRBV29-1	TRBJ2-3	.	once	CSALRGDTQYF	TGCAGCGCCTTAAGGGGGGATACGCAGTATTTT
TRBV3-1	TRBJ2-3	.	once	CASSATAGAPADTQYF	TGTGCCAGCAGCGCTACAGCTGGTGCCCCCGCAGATACGCAGTATTTT
TRBV6-1	TRBJ2-5	.	.	CASKSSLLAEGAQYF	TGTGCCAGCAAAAGCTCGCTGTTAGCGGAGGGGGCCCAGTACTTC
TRBV10-3	TRBJ1-1	.	many	CAIRGATTEAFF	TGTGCCATCAGGGGCGCGACCACTGAAGCTTTCTTT
TRBV6-1	TRBJ2-4	.	.	CASRLLLAKNIQYF	TGTGCCAGCAGGCTTTTACTAGCCAAAAACATTCAGTACTTC
TRBV27	TRBJ2-4	.	.	CASIQGRRAKNTQYF	TGTGCCAGCATTCAGGGGAGGAGAGCCAAAAACACTCAGTACTTC
TRBV6-1	TRBJ2-3	.	medium-sized	CASSELRADTDTQYF	TGTGCCAGCAGTGAATTGCGAGCGGACACAGATACGCAGTATTTT
TRBV6-1	TRBJ2-1	TRBD1	.	CASSEESGGYNEQFF	TGTGCCAGCAGTGAAGAGTCAGGGGGCTACAATGAGCAGTTCTTC
TRBV27	TRBJ2-4	.	.	CASGSGVGVTDIQYF	TGTGCCAGCGGGTCGGGGGTGGGAGTCACAGATATTCAGTACTTC
TRBV6-1	TRBJ2-2	TRBD2	few	CASSEAGVRLAGVRNTGELFF	TGTGCCAGCAGTGAAGCAGGAGTAAGGCTAGCGGGGGTCCGGAACACCGGGGAGCTGTTTTTT
TRBV6-1	TRBJ1-4	.	many	CASSEAGFGGREKLFF	TGTGCCAGCAGTGAAGCGGGTTTTGGAGGGCGCGAAAAACTGTTTTTT
TRBV7-9	TRBJ1-2	TRBD1	.	CASSLGTGGGYTF	TGTGCCAGCAGCTTAGGGACAGGGGGCGGCTACACCTTC
TRBV10-1	TRBJ2-7	TRBD1	many	CASRDRDRLAYEQYF	TGCGCCAGCAGAGACCGGGACAGGCTAGCCTACGAGCAGTACTTC